This T cell receptor beta chain is from a study of blood T cell repertoires in COVID-19. Study details: Acute and convalescent COVID-19 samples came from the United States, Italy and Spain.

In the original analysis: Amplified reference gene primers provided the basis for estimating nucleated cell counts. Sequencing used immunoSEQ multiplex PCR; TCRdb keeps in-frame clones, though not all of them. The V and J calls and clone size are taken from that table; D and trimming were inferred from the DNA. The sample records 75,000 or so clones, 84% being singletons. Germline CDR1 and CDR2: SGHTA and FQGTGA. The CDR3 sequence is 13 residues long. Trimming took 1 base from V and 7 from J, leaving 7 bases between them. Material: peripheral blood. The chain couples TRBV7-3 to TRBJ2-2; D gene unclear. This TCR derives from a man over 45 with acute or convalescent COVID-19. The CDR3, as DNA: TGTGCCAGCAGCTTAAATCTCGGCGGGGAGCTGTTTTTT. Amino acids: CASSLNLGGELFF.